This is a list of T cell receptor beta chains from one sample in a study of blood T cell repertoires in COVID-19. The repertoire was sequenced with immunoSEQ multiplex PCR; TCRdb's copy has only in-frame clones and lacks some. Counted here are under 250,000 clones, 80% to 95% occurring once; the ten biggest clones make up 0.65% to 0.85%. Input material: peripheral blood. The receptor set was obtained from a man between 60 and 75 years old with COVID-19, enrolled during active disease. Both conserved end residues are part of each CDR3. The D gene is left open where the match is weak. A row's size may be missing; if present it is once, few, many or a size class.

.,TRBV6-5,TRBJ2-1,once,TGTGCCAGCACAATACACCTAGCGTGGGAGCAGTTCTTC,CASTIHLAWEQFF
TRBD1,TRBV4-1,TRBJ1-2,.,TGCGCCAGCAGCCCGGGACAGGGGGCGATTGTAAGTGGCTACACCTTC,CASSPGQGAIVSGYTF
TRBD1,TRBV30,TRBJ1-3,.,TGTGCCTGGAGTTTGGGACAGGGGGCTGGAAACACCATATATTTT,CAWSLGQGAGNTIYF
TRBD1,TRBV7-9,TRBJ2-5,.,TGTGCCAGCAGCTTAGCGACAGGGGGCACTAGGGAGACCCAGTACTTC,CASSLATGGTRETQYF
TRBD2,TRBV5-4,TRBJ2-3,.,TGTGCCAGCAGGGGGAGTGCGGGGGGAATCACAGATACGCAGTATTTT,CASRGSAGGITDTQYF
TRBD1,TRBV11-3,TRBJ2-1,.,TGTGCCAGCAGCTTAGAGTGGGACAGCTCCTACAATGAGCAGTTCTTC,CASSLEWDSSYNEQFF
.,TRBV25-1,TRBJ1-6,.,TGTGCCAGCAATAGTGGTCCTGCCTCCTATAATTCACCCCTCCACTTT,CASNSGPASYNSPLHF
.,TRBV20-1,TRBJ1-6,.,TGCAGTGCTAGTCTGGCGGGATCCTTCGGGAATTCACCCCTCCACTTT,CSASLAGSFGNSPLHF
TRBD2,TRBV15,TRBJ2-1,.,TGTGCCACCGCAAATCCTTATAGCGGGACGGATTACAATGAGCAGTTCTTC,CATANPYSGTDYNEQFF
TRBD1,TRBV29-1,TRBJ2-3,.,TGCAGCGTTGGTTTCCCGGGACAGGGCCGGAGTACGCAGTATTTT,CSVGFPGQGRSTQYF
TRBD1,TRBV2,TRBJ1-2,.,TGTGCCAGCAGTGAGGAACAGGGGCCTCCATATGGCTACACCTTC,CASSEEQGPPYGYTF
.,TRBV7-2,TRBJ2-7,.,TGTGCCAGCAGCCCCCAAGGGGGAAACTACGAGCAGTACTTC,CASSPQGGNYEQYF